This T cell receptor beta chain stems from a study of blood T cell repertoires in COVID-19. Looking at the study overall: The study drew acute and convalescent COVID-19 samples from the United States, Italy and Spain. T cells, B-cell-depleted T cells, or PBMCs provided the cDNA or gDNA that served as material.

TCRdb keeps only in-frame clones here, not all; method: immunoSEQ multiplex PCR. This table holds hundreds of thousands of clones, about nine tenths found once. There are 13 residues in the CDR3. The V gene's germline CDR1 is KGHSH and CDR2 LQKENI. The ends were cut back, 3 bases at V and 4 bases at J, with 9 bases in the middle. The chain couples TRBV18 to TRBJ1-2; D gene uncertain. This clonotype was obtained from a man in his forties with acute or convalescent COVID-19. The sequenced sample consisted of peripheral blood. The chain's CDR3 is CASSPLPIYGYTF. In DNA, the CDR3 is TGTGCCAGCTCACCCCTCCCTATCTATGGCTACACCTTC.